Below, 3 T cell receptor beta chains from the same sample are listed, as sequenced in a study of T cells in Graves' hyperthyroidism and ophthalmopathy. What was amplified from RNA transcripts were TCR beta CDR3 regions. The HTBI set primed first-round TCR CDR3 RT-PCR. TCRdb analysed the multiplex PCR reads with MiXCR anew, one entry per CDR3 protein. The sample consists of about 700,000 distinct CDR3 sequences, just under 45% of them appearing once. The sequenced material came from peripheral blood or thyroid tissue (not recorded which). These receptors all stem from an adult man with Graves' disease, either hyperthyroidism or ophthalmopathy (not recorded which).

About this clonotype itself: This may be a read error: a much more frequent sequence differs by one nucleotide. The V call is TRBV2, the J call TRBJ2-7; 7 bases are shared with TRBD1. The CDR3 consists of 15 residues. Trimming removed 6 bases from V and 6 bases from J; junction bases left unmatched: 14. Germline values: CDR1 SNHLY, CDR2 FYNNEI. CDR3 bases: TGTGCCAGCAGGGAGAGGGGGCTTGGGGAAGGCGAGCAGTACTTC. The encoded protein is CASRERGLGEGEQYF.

This clonotype has a count of ten or more. The genes are TRBV7-2 and TRBJ2-7; D may correspond to TRBD1 or TRBD2 (5 bases each). The CDR3 totals 13 residues. Trimming shortened V by 4 bases and J by 0 bases, and 7 bases separated the two germline ends. CDR1 and CDR2 from the germline V gene are SGHTA and FQGNSA. DNA of the CDR3: TGTGCCAGCAGCTCAGGGAGCTCCTACGAGCAGTACTTC. Its translation: CASSSGSSYEQYF.

The chain has TRBV10-3 and TRBJ2-7; possibly TRBD1 or TRBD2 for D (5 bases each). Trimming stripped 6 bases from V and 7 bases from J, with 19 bases between. Per the germline V gene, CDR1 is ENHRY and CDR2 is SYGVKD. The CDR3 is made up of 14 amino acids. CDR3 loop: CAIRAMRDRGEQYF. The CDR3, as DNA: TGTGCCATCAGGGCGATGAGGGACCGTGGTGAGCAGTACTTC.